This TCR beta chain was captured by sequencing in a study of T cells after yellow fever vaccination. As for this clonotype: Its matching antigen is unknown.

The CDR3 runs to 14 residues. J was trimmed by 4 bases and V by 5 bases; bases with no gene match: 5. From germline, CDR1 is MNHEY and CDR2 SMNVEV (reference sequence). Universal primer sites and UMIs were introduced during 5'RACE template-switching synthesis of TCR cDNA. TCRdb itself ran the 5' RACE reads through MiXCR, one entry per CDR3 protein. Among a few hundred thousand distinct CDR3 sequences listed, 17% were seen once. Study findings and constraints: Weaker overall, the secondary response nonetheless peaked faster (day 5 versus 15).

This chain links TRBV27 with TRBJ2-1; 7 nucleotides line up with TRBD2. The sequence came from a man between 18 and 29 years old who received the YFV17D yellow fever vaccine. Sequenced material: PBMCs, taken 4 to 5 days after the first yellow fever vaccination. The CDR3 DNA sequence: TGTGCCAGCAGTAAACCGGGACTATACAATGAGCAGTTCTTC. Translating gives CASSKPGLYNEQFF.